The 13 T cell receptor beta chains given below trace back to one sample, sequenced in a study of blood T cell repertoires in COVID-19. Measured with immunoSEQ multiplex PCR; TCRdb has only the in-frame clones, and not every one. The table includes around 200,000 clones, 80% to 90% detected once. Specimen: PBMCs or T cells enriched from blood (not recorded which). All receptors come from a woman aged 30 to 39 who had been exposed to COVID-19.

The chain couples TRBV9 to TRBJ1-2, with 10 bases aligning to TRBD1. The J segment lost 0 bases and the V segment lost 2 bases, leaving 1 base of the junction unmatched. This CDR3 is built from 15 residues. CDR1 and CDR2 from the germline V gene are SGDLS and YYNGEE. The CDR3 DNA reads TGTGCCAGCAGCGTCGGACAGGGGGCTAACTATGGCTACACCTTC. Its protein is CASSVGQGANYGYTF.

The chain joins TRBV1 to TRBJ1-6; the D call in the table, TRBD1, was not verified against the DNA. TRBV1 counts as a pseudogene. This CDR3 contains 20 residues. CDR3 sequence reads: CTSSQAPGGRLGSYNSPLHF. In DNA form, the CDR3 reads TGCACCAGCAGCCAAGCCCCAGGGGGGAGACTGGGGTCCTATAATTCACCCCTCCACTTT.

This clone was detected only a few times. V and J are TRBV5-1 and TRBJ1-3; 12 nucleotides agree with TRBD1. The CDR3 runs 18 residues. Trimming at V came to 4 bases and at J to 1 base, leaving 9 bases not matched to a gene. CDR1 and CDR2 (germline): SGHRS, YFSETQ. The CDR3 DNA reads as TGCGCCAGCAGCACGGGGACAGGGGGCGTTCGGTCTGGAAACACCATATATTTT. Translation: CASSTGTGGVRSGNTIYF.

The chain combines TRBV19 with TRBJ1-5; D is unresolved. CDR1 is LNHDA and CDR2 is SQIVND in the germline V gene (reference sequence). V was cut by 3 bases and J by 3 bases, with 9 bases left in between. CDR3 length: 14 residues. Here the CDR3 reads CASSIVGSNQPQHF. The CDR3 bases are TGTGCCAGTAGTATCGTCGGGTCCAATCAGCCCCAGCATTTT.

V usage is TRBV4-1 and J usage is TRBJ1-1; the match to TRBD1 covers 9 bases. This CDR3 has 18 residues. J was trimmed by 0 bases and V by 0 bases; bases with no gene match: 8. Germline V lookup: CDR1 MGHRA, CDR2 YSYEKL. The CDR3 region is CASSQEPGQGFMNTEAFF. CDR3 nucleotide sequence: TGCGCCAGCAGCCAAGAGCCGGGACAGGGCTTTATGAACACTGAAGCTTTCTTT.

This clone occurred once. The gene calls are TRBV10-3 and TRBJ1-5; maybe TRBD1 (5 bases). Trimming shortened V by 5 bases and J by 3 bases, and 11 bases separated the two germline ends. The CDR3 has 14 residues. The germline CDR1 and CDR2 sequences are ENHRY and SYGVKD. The CDR3 loop reads CAISSTGSNQPQHF. The DNA of the CDR3 is TGTGCCATCAGTTCTACAGGTTCCAATCAGCCCCAGCATTTT.

The chain uses TRBV19 and TRBJ1-2; D is unresolved. Germline CDR1 and CDR2: LNHDA and SQIVND (reference sequence). The CDR3 is 13 residues long. V was trimmed by 5 bases and J by 8 bases, leaving 15 bases between them. The DNA for the CDR3 is TGTGCCAGTAGTCGATTCGCGGCCTTGGGCTACACCTTC. This sequence encodes CASSRFAALGYTF.

The rearrangement joins TRBV2 to TRBJ2-7, with 10 bases that match TRBD1. V was pared by 8 bases and J by 4 bases, with 5 bases of the junction left unmatched. Per the germline V gene, CDR1 is SNHLY and CDR2 is FYNNEI. The CDR3 contains 13 residues. This CDR3 reads CASRQGARYEQYF. DNA of the CDR3: TGTGCCAGCCGACAGGGGGCGCGATACGAGCAGTACTTC.

The gene calls are TRBV7-8 and TRBJ1-1, with D tentatively TRBD1 (6 bases). V gave up 7 bases and J gave up 6 bases, with 18 bases separating them. Germline-derived CDR1 and CDR2 are SGHVS and FQNEAQ. The CDR3 consists of 14 residues. The CDR3 bases are TGTGCCAGCACACCGCGGGGGGCGGATGCTGAAGCTTTCTTT. As protein: CASTPRGADAEAFF.

This chain links TRBV5-1 with TRBJ2-5, with no clear D. V was cut by 4 bases and J by 4 bases, with 11 bases left in between. This CDR3 region has 13 residues. Germline CDR1 and CDR2: SGHRS and YFSETQ. Here the CDR3 reads CASSLSPPETQYF. The CDR3 region has the DNA TGCGCCAGCAGCCTGAGCCCCCCAGAGACCCAGTACTTC.

This clone has a single count. This chain links TRBV7-9 with TRBJ1-5; TRBD1 matches 7 bases. Trimming took 1 base from V and 7 from J; bases not matched to a gene: 4. Germline CDR1 is SEHNR and CDR2 is FQNEAQ (reference sequence). The CDR3 is made up of 14 amino acids. The CDR3 DNA sequence: TGTGCCAGCAGCTTAGAGGGGGCAGGACAGCCCCAGCATTTT. As protein: CASSLEGAGQPQHF.

The rearrangement links TRBV9 to TRBJ1-1; D is perhaps TRBD1 (5 bases). CDR1 and CDR2 from the germline V gene are SGDLS and YYNGEE. Trimming cost V 0 bases and J 4 bases, with 10 bases left between them. The CDR3 runs 14 residues. In DNA form, the CDR3 reads TGTGCCAGCAGCGTAGTTTCGACAGCCACTGAAGCTTTCTTT. As protein: CASSVVSTATEAFF. Based on the CDR3 plus reference TRBV9 and TRBJ1-1, the full variable domain is DSGVTQTPKHLITATGQRVTLRCSPRSGDLSVYWYQQSLDQGLQFLIQYYNGEERAKGNILERFSAQQFPDLHSELNLSSLELGDSALYFCASSVVSTATEAFFGQGTRLTVV.

The chain is built from TRBV10-3 and TRBJ2-5, with a possible D match to TRBD2 (6 bases). Between the trimmed V and J ends, which lost 0 bases and 3 bases, there was a span of 11 bases. Germline values: CDR1 ENHRY, CDR2 SYGVKD. The CDR3 runs 15 residues. The CDR3: CAISESTGVEETQYF. The CDR3 DNA reads TGTGCCATCAGTGAGTCAACGGGGGTGGAAGAGACCCAGTACTTC.